The 28 T cell receptor beta chains given below trace back to one sample, sequenced in a study of shared clonotypes between healthy human individuals. Assay used: immunoSEQ multiplex PCR; TCRdb lists only in-frame clones, some missing. The sample lists around 2,000,000 clones, roughly 91% occurring once. It was CD45RO-negative cells, positively selected for CCR7, that made up naive CD8 cells, with terminally differentiated effector memory CD45RA+ cells excluded. The specimen was naive CD8+ T cells from PBMCs. The receptors shown here come from a man between 18 and 29 years old in good health. Some clones in this sample may be carry-over from other donors' samples.

This clone was picked up one time. The chain uses TRBV7-8 and TRBJ2-4; 13 bases match TRBD2. The CDR3 runs to 17 residues. J was trimmed by 11 bases and V by 5 bases; bases with no gene match: 15. Germline loops: CDR1 SGHVS, CDR2 FQNEAQ. CDR3 DNA: TGTGCCAGCAGCCCGGGGACGGAGGGACTAGCGGGACTAGTTCAGTACTTC. It translates to CASSPGTEGLAGLVQYF. Full variable domain (outside the CDR3, taken from reference TRBV7-8 and TRBJ2-4): GAGVSQSPRYKVAKRGQDVALRCDPISGHVSLFWYQQALGQGPEFLTYFQNEAQLDKSGLPSDRFFAERPEGSVSTLKIQRTQQEDSAVYLCASSPGTEGLAGLVQYFGAGTRLSVL.

V and J are TRBV27 and TRBJ2-5; unclear D gene. CDR1 MNHEY and CDR2 SMNVEV come from the germline V gene (reference sequence). V lost 10 bases, J lost 2 bases, and 11 bases lay in between. The CDR3 contains 12 residues. The CDR3 reads CATRARQETQYF. The CDR3 DNA sequence: TGTGCCACCCGCGCGAGACAAGAGACCCAGTACTTC.

This clone was counted a single time. This chain joins TRBV2 and TRBJ1-5; TRBD1 might be the D (6 bases). CDR1 is SNHLY, CDR2 FYNNEI, per germline. This CDR3 spans 16 amino acids. Deletions cut 3 bases from V and 4 bases from J, with 16 bases between. DNA for the CDR3: TGTGCCAGCAGTGAGGGGGCGCGAGAAGTGAATCAGCCCCAGCATTTT. Translated: CASSEGAREVNQPQHF.

This clone has more than one count but fewer than ten. The V call is TRBV6-1, the J call TRBJ1-1; the D is unclear. Trimming left V 1 base short and J 6 bases short, with 12 bases between. Looked up from germline, CDR1 is MNHNS and CDR2 is SASEGT. The CDR3 sequence is 14 residues long. CDR3 bases: TGTGCCAGCAGTGAAGTTCGGGTTTTACCTGAAGCTTTCTTT. Its protein product is CASSEVRVLPEAFF.

This clone turned up a few times. V and J are TRBV5-4 and TRBJ1-1; D is uncertain. From germline, CDR1 is SGHNT and CDR2 YYREEE (reference sequence). This CDR3 is built from 14 residues. With 6 bases removed from V and 1 base from J, the gap between germline ends came to 13 bases. The DNA of the CDR3 is TGTGCCAGCACCGTCTTCCACGAGAACACTGAAGCTTTCTTT. It is translated as CASTVFHENTEAFF. Full variable domain (missing parts from reference TRBV5-4 and TRBJ1-1): ETGVTQSPTHLIKTRGQQVTLRCSSQSGHNTVSWYQQALGQGPQFIFQYYREEENGRGNFPPRFSGLQFPNYSSELNVNALELDDSALYLCASTVFHENTEAFFGQGTRLTVV.

This chain uses TRBV18 with TRBJ2-5; D may match TRBD1 or TRBD2 (5 bases each). The CDR3 length is 14 residues. Deletions cut 2 bases from V and 1 base from J, with 8 bases between. Germline assignment: CDR1 KGHSH and CDR2 LQKENI. The CDR3 DNA reads TGTGCCAGCTCACCATCGGGGACCCAAGAGACCCAGTACTTC. Encoded protein: CASSPSGTQETQYF.

The chain couples TRBV27 to TRBJ2-1; 9 bases agree with TRBD2. Unmatched junction bases numbered 18, after V lost 8 bases and J lost 13 bases. The CDR3 has 15 amino acids. Germline loops: CDR1 MNHEY, CDR2 SMNVEV (reference sequence). CDR3 nucleotide sequence: TGTGCCAGCTGCGACGATATGGGCGGGAGGGCCCGTCAGTTCTTC. It encodes CASCDDMGGRARQFF.

The chain recombines TRBV27 with TRBJ1-1; 9 nucleotides match TRBD1. From germline, CDR1 is MNHEY and CDR2 SMNVEV (reference sequence). The J segment lost 5 bases and the V segment lost 4 bases, leaving 11 bases of the junction unmatched. This CDR3 comprises 16 residues. CDR3 in amino acids: CASSSQPDRGGTEAFF. DNA for the CDR3: TGTGCCAGCAGTTCCCAACCTGACAGGGGGGGGACTGAAGCTTTCTTT.

A remark on this clone: Other DNA sequences in this specimen translate into the identical CDR3. The rearrangement joins TRBV7-9 to TRBJ2-3; D is possibly TRBD2 (5 bases). The V gene's germline CDR1 is SEHNR and CDR2 FQNEAQ (reference sequence). V was shortened by 6 bases and J by 5 bases, with 9 bases between the two germline ends. The CDR3 has 12 residues. CDR3 in amino acids: CASSPSGDTQYF. The CDR3, as DNA: TGTGCCAGCAGTCCGAGCGGAGATACGCAGTATTTT.

The CDR3 region has the DNA TGTGCCAGCAGCTACGCAGGAGCCCCAACTGAAGCTTTCTTT. Protein sequence: CASSYAGAPTEAFF. J is TRBJ1-1 and V is TRBV7-9; D call uncertain. The CDR3 is made up of 14 amino acids. Trimming pared 4 bases from V and 5 bases from J, leaving 14 bases between. Germline lookup yields CDR1 SEHNR and CDR2 FQNEAQ (reference sequence).

This clone was seen a single time. V and J are TRBV7-2 and TRBJ2-1; TRBD2 is a possible D gene (6 bases). V gave up 2 bases and J gave up 0 bases, with 17 bases separating them. The germline V gene has CDR1 SGHTA and CDR2 FQGNSA. The CDR3 covers 18 residues. Here the CDR3 DNA reads TGTGCCAGCAGCTTACTGGCGGCGCGGGGAAGCTCCTACAATGAGCAGTTCTTC. Translation gives CASSLLAARGSSYNEQFF.

The genes are TRBV28 and TRBJ1-5, with D possibly being TRBD1 (5 bases). V lost 2 bases and J lost 6, with 11 bases in between. Germline V CDR1 and CDR2: MDHEN, SYDVKM. The length of the CDR3 is 14 residues. CDR3 protein: CASSLKGFSQPQHF. CDR3 nucleotide sequence: TGTGCCAGCAGTTTAAAGGGGTTTTCTCAGCCCCAGCATTTT.

The chain employs TRBV6-5 and TRBJ1-5, with 7 bases matching TRBD1. This CDR3 contains 15 residues. Germline CDR1 MNHEY, CDR2 SVGAGI. After removal of 6 bases from V and 0 bases from J, the junction contained 5 bases not matched to a gene. The CDR3 loop is CASRNRGYSNQPQHF. The CDR3 nucleotides are TGTGCCAGCAGGAACAGGGGCTATAGCAATCAGCCCCAGCATTTT.

Only a few counts were recorded for this clone. The genes are TRBV9 and TRBJ1-1, with D unclear. Trimming removed 3 bases from V and 0 bases from J, with 9 bases in between. Germline V lookup: CDR1 SGDLS, CDR2 YYNGEE. This CDR3 is 14 amino acids long. The CDR3 DNA is TGTGCCAGCAGCGCCCACGGGCTGAACACTGAAGCTTTCTTT. Translation: CASSAHGLNTEAFF.

The V call is TRBV5-1, the J call TRBJ2-1; TRBD2 matches 7 bases. V was clipped by 4 bases and J by 5 bases; unmatched bases: 12. CDR1 is SGHRS, CDR2 YFSETQ, per germline. The CDR3 has 16 amino acids. The CDR3 coding sequence is TGCGCCAGCAGCCCCGAGAGGCGGGAGCGAGACAATGAGCAGTTCTTC. This encodes CASSPERRERDNEQFF.

The rearrangement links TRBV6-1 to TRBJ2-5; possible D gene TRBD1, 7 bases. The CDR3 runs to 14 residues. V lost 7 bases and J lost 4, with 16 bases in between. Germline-derived CDR1 and CDR2 are MNHNS and SASEGT. The CDR3 sequence is CASTVTGRRETQYF. CDR3 nucleotides: TGTGCCAGCACCGTGACAGGGAGGAGAGAGACCCAGTACTTC.

This chain links TRBV28 with TRBJ1-5; D is possibly TRBD1 (5 bases). The CDR3 covers 13 residues. V lost 7 bases and J 4 bases, leaving 11 bases between the germline ends. In germline, CDR1 is MDHEN, CDR2 SYDVKM. In nucleotides, the CDR3 is TGTGCCAGCAAGGGCAGGGCTAATCAGCCCCAGCATTTT. As protein: CASKGRANQPQHF.

There are a few counts of this clone. V usage is TRBV19 and J usage is TRBJ1-5, with D uncertain. The ends were cut back, 1 base at V and 2 bases at J, with 9 bases in the middle. The germline CDR1 and CDR2 sequences are LNHDA and SQIVND (reference sequence). The CDR3 length is 15 residues. This chain's CDR3 is CASSIGASGNQPQHF. For the CDR3, the DNA is TGTGCCAGTAGTATAGGAGCATCGGGCAATCAGCCCCAGCATTTT.

The V gene is TRBV25-1, the J gene TRBJ1-2, with 7 bases aligning to TRBD1. V lost 4 bases, J lost 2 bases, and 7 bases stayed unmatched. Germline CDR1 reads MGHDK; CDR2 reads SYGVNS. The CDR3 totals 15 residues. The CDR3 DNA sequence: TGTGCCAGCAGTGGTTGGGACAGCGTCAACTATGGCTACACCTTC. It translates to CASSGWDSVNYGYTF.

The chain couples TRBV19 to TRBJ1-2; tentative D call: TRBD1 (5 bases). Germline values: CDR1 LNHDA, CDR2 SQIVND (reference sequence). Trimming removed 3 bases from V and 5 bases from J, with 13 bases in between. This CDR3 region has 14 residues. CDR3 protein: CASSIQGLRYGYTF. DNA for the CDR3: TGTGCCAGTAGTATCCAGGGTTTGAGGTATGGCTACACCTTC.

The rearrangement uses TRBV23-1 and TRBJ2-7; D is unclear. TRBV23-1 is noted as an ORF with a role that remains uncertain. The CDR3 runs to 17 residues. V shed 0 bases and J shed 1 base, with 16 bases lying between them. The CDR3 DNA reads TGCGCCAGCAGTCAATCTTGGGGTCCCCGTAGGTCCTACGAGCAGTACTTC. The encoded protein is CASSQSWGPRRSYEQYF.

The chain couples TRBV19 to TRBJ2-2; D possibly matches TRBD1 or TRBD2 (5 bases each). The germline gives CDR1 LNHDA, CDR2 SQIVND (reference sequence). The CDR3 runs to 18 residues. V was clipped by 4 bases and J by 6 bases, with 24 bases between them. CDR3 amino acids: CASSTRYEGPIGPGELFF. The CDR3 DNA reads as TGTGCCAGTAGTACCAGATATGAGGGGCCCATCGGGCCCGGGGAGCTGTTTTTT.

The V and J genes are TRBV19 and TRBJ2-1; D assignment may be TRBD1 or TRBD2 (5 bases each). The germline V gene has CDR1 LNHDA and CDR2 SQIVND (reference sequence). Trimming cost V 4 bases and J 6 bases, with 16 bases left between them. The CDR3 runs to 15 residues. CDR3 sequence reads: CASSTGTQHFNEQFF. CDR3 nucleotides: TGTGCCAGTAGTACCGGGACCCAACACTTCAATGAGCAGTTCTTC.

The chain employs TRBV9 and TRBJ2-6, with D possibly TRBD1 on 5 matching bases. This CDR3 contains 17 residues. Germline-derived CDR1 and CDR2 are SGDLS and YYNGEE. Trimming took 3 bases from V and 0 from J, leaving 13 bases between them. In DNA, the CDR3 is TGTGCCAGCAGCGCACAGGTCGAGTACTCTGGGGCCAACGTCCTGACTTTC. Translating it yields CASSAQVEYSGANVLTF.

Turning to this clone: Other nucleotide sequences in the sample specify the same CDR3. The V call is TRBV6-5, the J call TRBJ2-5; tentatively, D is TRBD1 (5 bases). The CDR3 is made up of 13 amino acids. V lost 2 bases to trimming and J lost 3 bases, with 7 bases between them. Germline CDR1 MNHEY, CDR2 SVGAGI. The CDR3 loop is CASSYDSEETQYF. CDR3 DNA: TGTGCCAGCAGTTACGACAGCGAAGAGACCCAGTACTTC.

The CDR3 DNA follows: TGTGCCACCAGCGGAGGCGTTTCTGGAAACACCATATATTTT. Translation: CATSGGVSGNTIYF. The chain combines TRBV15 with TRBJ1-3; unclear D gene. V gave up 5 bases and J gave up 1 base, with 9 bases separating them. This CDR3 spans 14 amino acids. Per germline, CDR1 LNHNV and CDR2 YYDKDF (reference sequence).

The V call is TRBV27, the J call TRBJ1-1; maybe TRBD1 (5 bases). Germline V CDR1 and CDR2: MNHEY, SMNVEV (reference sequence). V was trimmed by 1 base and J by 8 bases, leaving 11 bases between them. The CDR3 covers 13 residues. CDR3 sequence (DNA): TGTGCCAGCAGTTTATGGGGGATATCAGAAGCTTTCTTT. Amino acid sequence: CASSLWGISEAFF.

Concerning this clone itself: The junction departs from the called germline gene at one end, perhaps through a read error. This chain joins TRBV10-3 and TRBJ2-7; D remains unclear. Looked up from germline, CDR1 is ENHRY and CDR2 is SYGVKD. The CDR3 contains 13 residues. CDR3: CAICENSSYEQYF. The CDR3 DNA follows: TGTGCCATCTGTGAGAACTCATCCTACGAGCAGTACTTC.